A single TCR beta chain is shown here with its context. CDR3 length: 11 residues. V was pared by 4 bases and J by 8 bases, with 8 bases between. The protocol was immunoSEQ multiplex PCR, while the TCRdb copy is restricted to in-frame clones and leaves out a portion. In the table there are approximately 73,000 clones, 81% of which are singletons. This entry comes from a study of blood T cell repertoires in COVID-19. The TCR sequence derives from a woman aged 70-85 years with acute or convalescent COVID-19. Material for sequencing was peripheral blood. J is TRBJ1-1 and V is TRBV12-3 or TRBV12-4, with D tentatively TRBD1 (5 bases). CDR3: CASSWTTEAFF. CDR3 bases: TGTGCCAGCAGTTGGACAACGGAAGCTTTCTTT.